The 10 T cell receptor beta chains given below trace back to one sample, sequenced in a study of radiotherapy plus CTLA-4 blockade in lung cancer. The table came from immunoSEQ multiplex PCR; TCRdb's copy has only in-frame clones and leaves some out. The data show 55,000 to 70,000 clones, more than 60% seen once. This sample comprised peripheral blood, obtained from a patient treated with radiotherapy plus ipilimumab. These receptors originate from a human donor with non-small cell lung cancer who had a complete response to radiotherapy plus ipilimumab.

The V call is TRBV6-5, the J call TRBJ2-3; 10 bases agree with TRBD2. The CDR3 consists of 15 residues. V trimming: 4 bases; J trimming: 0 bases; junction bases outside the gene matches: 1. From germline, CDR1 is MNHEY and CDR2 SVGAGI. CDR3 sequence: CASSLTSGSTDTQYF. CDR3 DNA: TGTGCCAGCAGTTTGACTAGCGGGAGCACAGATACGCAGTATTTT.

The CDR3 DNA sequence: TGTGCCAGCAGCTTGCGGGAGGGCCGGGAGACCCAGTACTTC. This encodes CASSLREGRETQYF. This chain connects TRBV5-4 to TRBJ2-5; 8 bases map to TRBD2. The V gene's germline CDR1 is SGHNT and CDR2 YYREEE (reference sequence). There are 14 residues in the CDR3. V was pared by 1 base and J by 5 bases, with 4 bases of the junction left unmatched.

The chain combines TRBV7-8 with TRBJ2-1; D possibly corresponds to TRBD1 (6 bases). The CDR3 has 16 residues. The V end lost 6 bases, the J end lost 2 bases, and 17 bases lay between the germline ends. CDR1 and CDR2 (germline): SGHVS, FQNEAQ. The CDR3 region is CASSNTGPRTYNEQFF. CDR3 nucleotides: TGTGCCAGCAGTAATACAGGGCCCCGGACCTACAATGAGCAGTTCTTC. The full variable domain, rest sourced from reference TRBV7-8 and TRBJ2-1, is GAGVSQSPRYKVAKRGQDVALRCDPISGHVSLFWYQQALGQGPEFLTYFQNEAQLDKSGLPSDRFFAERPEGSVSTLKIQRTQQEDSAVYLCASSNTGPRTYNEQFFGPGTRLTVL.

The V and J genes are TRBV2 and TRBJ2-3; the match to TRBD1 covers 7 bases. The ends lost 6 bases at V and 2 bases at J; junction bases unmatched: 11. The CDR3 loop spans 16 amino acids. CDR1 is SNHLY, CDR2 FYNNEI, per germline. CDR3 sequence (DNA): TGTGCCAGCAGCTACAGGGGTCTCGCCTACACAGATACGCAGTATTTT. It is translated as CASSYRGLAYTDTQYF.

The V gene is TRBV7-9, the J gene TRBJ2-1; no clear D gene. The CDR3 runs 15 residues. CDR1 and CDR2 from the germline V gene are SEHNR and FQNEAQ (reference sequence). V shed 4 bases and J shed 0 bases, with 10 bases lying between them. The CDR3 DNA reads TGTGCCAGCAGCTCGTTTCTTAGCTCCTACAATGAGCAGTTCTTC. It yields the protein CASSSFLSSYNEQFF. The full variable domain, its missing parts supplied by reference TRBV7-9 and TRBJ2-1, is DTGVSQNPRHKITKRGQNVTFRCDPISEHNRLYWYRQTLGQGPEFLTYFQNEAQLEKSRLLSDRFSAERPKGSFSTLEIQRTEQGDSAMYLCASSSFLSSYNEQFFGPGTRLTVL.

DNA of the CDR3: TGTGCCAGCAGCATGACAGGGATGACACATGACGAGCAGTACGTC. This codes for CASSMTGMTHDEQYV. The J gene is TRBJ2-7, the V gene TRBV7-2, with 7 bases matching TRBD1. The CDR3 contains 15 residues. Germline lookup yields CDR1 SGHTA and CDR2 FQGNSA. J gave up 5 bases and V 5 bases, and 12 bases lay outside the gene matches.

The rearrangement joins TRBV19 to TRBJ1-2; TRBD1 might be the D (5 bases). Germline CDR1 LNHDA, CDR2 SQIVND (reference sequence). With 0 bases removed from V and 2 bases from J, the gap between germline ends came to 10 bases. There are 15 residues in the CDR3. CDR3: CASSIDGTENYGYTF. The CDR3 DNA reads TGTGCCAGTAGTATAGATGGGACTGAAAACTATGGCTACACCTTC.

This chain links TRBV5-6 with TRBJ1-6; the D is unclear. V gave up 0 bases and J gave up 7 bases, with 8 bases separating them. Germline values: CDR1 SGHDT, CDR2 YYEEEE. This CDR3 is built from 14 residues. This chain's CDR3 is CASSLGRRNSPLHF. CDR3 nucleotides: TGTGCCAGCAGCTTGGGGCGGAGAAATTCACCCCTCCACTTT.

The chain links TRBV4-3 to TRBJ2-3, with TRBD2 identical over 10 bases. The V gene end was trimmed by 5 bases and the J gene end by 5 bases; junction bases not matched to a gene: 13. There are 17 residues in the CDR3. The germline CDR1 and CDR2 sequences are LGHNA and YSLEER. In DNA form, the CDR3 reads TGCGCCAGCAGCGAGGGGCCCCCGGGACTAGCGATAGATACGCAGTATTTT. Protein sequence: CASSEGPPGLAIDTQYF.

V gene TRBV6-5 combines with J gene TRBJ1-1; TRBD1 agrees at 7 bases. The J segment lost 3 bases and the V segment lost 7 bases, leaving 5 bases of the junction unmatched. Germline CDR1 MNHEY, CDR2 SVGAGI. The CDR3 has 13 residues. The CDR3 region is CASMGTAYTEAFF. DNA for the CDR3: TGTGCCAGCATGGGGACAGCTTACACTGAAGCTTTCTTT.